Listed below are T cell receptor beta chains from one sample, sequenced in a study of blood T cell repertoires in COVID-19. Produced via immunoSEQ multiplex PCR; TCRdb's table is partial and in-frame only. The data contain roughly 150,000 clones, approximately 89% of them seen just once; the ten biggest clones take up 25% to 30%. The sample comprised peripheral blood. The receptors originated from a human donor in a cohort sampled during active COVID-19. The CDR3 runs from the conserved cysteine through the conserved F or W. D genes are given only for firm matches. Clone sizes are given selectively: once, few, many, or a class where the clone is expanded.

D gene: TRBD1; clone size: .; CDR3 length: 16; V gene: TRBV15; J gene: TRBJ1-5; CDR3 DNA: TGTGCCACCAGCAGAACACGACAGGGGTTTCGTCAGCCCCAGCATTTT; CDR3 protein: CATSRTRQGFRQPQHF
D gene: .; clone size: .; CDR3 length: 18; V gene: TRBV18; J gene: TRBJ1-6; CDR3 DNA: TGTGCCAGCTCACGCGGGGTGGCAGGGCCCATACTTAATTCACCCCTCCACTTT; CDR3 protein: CASSRGVAGPILNSPLHF
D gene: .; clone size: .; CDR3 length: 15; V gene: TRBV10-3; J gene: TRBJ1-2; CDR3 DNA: TGTGCCATCACCGACCAGGACAGCGCTAACTATGGCTACACCTTC; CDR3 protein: CAITDQDSANYGYTF
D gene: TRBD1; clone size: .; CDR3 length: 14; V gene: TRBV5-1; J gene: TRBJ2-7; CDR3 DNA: TGCGCCAGCAGCTTTAGTGGGACAGCATACGAGCAGTACTTC; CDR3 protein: CASSFSGTAYEQYF
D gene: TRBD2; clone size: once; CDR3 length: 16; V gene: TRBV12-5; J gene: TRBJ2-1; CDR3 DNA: TGTGCTAGTGGCCCGGGGGCTAGCGGGGGGGCGAATGAGCAGTTCTTC; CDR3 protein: CASGPGASGGANEQFF
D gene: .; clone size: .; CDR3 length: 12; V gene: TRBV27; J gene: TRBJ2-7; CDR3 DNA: TGTGCCAGCAGTCGCATGGGGGGCGAGCAGTACTTC; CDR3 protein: CASSRMGGEQYF
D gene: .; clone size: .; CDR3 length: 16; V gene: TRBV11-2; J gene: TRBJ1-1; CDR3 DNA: TGTGCCAGCAGTCCCGGGTCAGGGGCCATGATCACTGAAGCTTTCTTT; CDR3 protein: CASSPGSGAMITEAFF
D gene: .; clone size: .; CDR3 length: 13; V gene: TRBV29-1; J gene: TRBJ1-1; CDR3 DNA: TGCAGCGTTGGGTTACTGCAGAACACTGAAGCTTTCTTT; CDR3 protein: CSVGLLQNTEAFF
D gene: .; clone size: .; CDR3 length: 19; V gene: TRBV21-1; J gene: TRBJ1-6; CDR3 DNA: TGTGCCAGCAGCAATCTCTCTCTCTGGCACAGCTCCTATAATTCACCCCTCCACTTT; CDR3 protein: CASSNLSLWHSSYNSPLHF
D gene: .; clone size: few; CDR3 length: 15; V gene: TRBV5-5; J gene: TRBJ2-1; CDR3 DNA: TGTGCCAGCAGCACTCAGGGTGGCTCCTACAATGAGCAGTTCTTC; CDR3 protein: CASSTQGGSYNEQFF
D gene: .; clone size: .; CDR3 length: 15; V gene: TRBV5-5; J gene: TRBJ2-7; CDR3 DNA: TGTGCCAGCAGCTTGGTGGCCCAAATTACCTACGAGCAGTACTTC; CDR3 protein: CASSLVAQITYEQYF
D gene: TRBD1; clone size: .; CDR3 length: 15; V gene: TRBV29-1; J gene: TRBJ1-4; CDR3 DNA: TGCAGCGTAGAGACAGGGTATACAACTAATGAAAAACTGTTTTTT; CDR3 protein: CSVETGYTTNEKLFF
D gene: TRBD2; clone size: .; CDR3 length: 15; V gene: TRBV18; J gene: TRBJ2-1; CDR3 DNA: TGTGCCAGCTCACCGACTAGCGGGGGGCACCGGCAGCAGTTCTTC; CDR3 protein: CASSPTSGGHRQQFF
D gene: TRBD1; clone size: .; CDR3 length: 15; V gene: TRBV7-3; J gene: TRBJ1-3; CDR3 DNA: TGTGCCAGCAGCCTTTCAGGGGGCTCTGGAAACACCATATATTTT; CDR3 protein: CASSLSGGSGNTIYF
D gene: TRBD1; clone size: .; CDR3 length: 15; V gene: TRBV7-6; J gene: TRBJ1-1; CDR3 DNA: TGTGCCAGCAGCTACGCGGACAGGGGAATGACTGAAGCTTTCTTT; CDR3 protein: CASSYADRGMTEAFF
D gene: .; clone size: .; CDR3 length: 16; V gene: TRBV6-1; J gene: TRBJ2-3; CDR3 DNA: TGTGCCAGCAGTGAAGCGCCGGGGTCGACCACAGATACGCAGTATTTT; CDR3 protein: CASSEAPGSTTDTQYF
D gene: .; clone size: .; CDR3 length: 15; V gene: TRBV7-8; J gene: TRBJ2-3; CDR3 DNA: TGTGCCAGCAGCTTCGGGACAATGTTCACAGATACGCAGTATTTT; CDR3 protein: CASSFGTMFTDTQYF
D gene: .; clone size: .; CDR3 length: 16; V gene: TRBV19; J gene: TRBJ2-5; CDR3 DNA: TGTGCCAGTAGAAAATACGGGGGATCGTACCAAGAGACCCAGTACTTC; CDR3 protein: CASRKYGGSYQETQYF
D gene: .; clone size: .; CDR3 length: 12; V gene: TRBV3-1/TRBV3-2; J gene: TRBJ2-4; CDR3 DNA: TGTGCCAGCAGAGGGACTGGTAACATTCAGTACTTC; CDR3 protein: CASRGTGNIQYF
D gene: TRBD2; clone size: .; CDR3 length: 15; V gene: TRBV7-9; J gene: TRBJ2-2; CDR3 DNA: TGTGCCAGCAGCTTATTAGCTAGCGGTACCGGGGAGCTGTTTTTT; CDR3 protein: CASSLLASGTGELFF
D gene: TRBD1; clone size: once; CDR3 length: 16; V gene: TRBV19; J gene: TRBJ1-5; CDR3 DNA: TGTGCCAGTAGTCTCGGGACAGAACTTAGCAATCAGCCCCAGCATTTT; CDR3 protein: CASSLGTELSNQPQHF
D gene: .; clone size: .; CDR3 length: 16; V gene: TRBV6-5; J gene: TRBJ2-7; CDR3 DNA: TGTGCCAGCAGTTACTCAATTGGGGCGAGCTCCTACGAGCAGTACTTC; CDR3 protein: CASSYSIGASSYEQYF
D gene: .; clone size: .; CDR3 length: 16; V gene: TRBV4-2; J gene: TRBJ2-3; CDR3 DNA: TGTGCCAGCAGCCAAGATAAATGGGCAGCCACAGATACGCAGTATTTT; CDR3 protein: CASSQDKWAATDTQYF
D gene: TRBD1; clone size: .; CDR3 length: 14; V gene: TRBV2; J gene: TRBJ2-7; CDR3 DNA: TGTGCCAGCAGCCCTGACAGGGGTAGGCGGGAGCAGTACTTC; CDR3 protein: CASSPDRGRREQYF
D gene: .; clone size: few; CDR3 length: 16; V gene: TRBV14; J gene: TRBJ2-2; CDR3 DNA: TGTGCCAGCAGCCAAGTCGGGGGGCATCGCACCGGGGAGCTGTTTTTT; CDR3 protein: CASSQVGGHRTGELFF
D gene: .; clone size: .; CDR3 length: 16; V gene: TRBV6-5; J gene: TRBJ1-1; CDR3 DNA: TGTGCCAGCAGTTACTCGATACTCGTGGGGGGCACTGAAGCTTTCTTT; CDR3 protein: CASSYSILVGGTEAFF
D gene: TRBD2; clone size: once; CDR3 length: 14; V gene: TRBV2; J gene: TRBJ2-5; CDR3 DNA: TGTGCCAGCAGTACAGCGGGGGAGTGGGAGACCCAGTACTTC; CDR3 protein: CASSTAGEWETQYF
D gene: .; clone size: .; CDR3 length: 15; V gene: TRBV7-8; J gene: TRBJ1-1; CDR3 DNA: TGTGCCAGCAGCATTCAACAGGGAACGAACACTGAAGCTTTCTTT; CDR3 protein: CASSIQQGTNTEAFF
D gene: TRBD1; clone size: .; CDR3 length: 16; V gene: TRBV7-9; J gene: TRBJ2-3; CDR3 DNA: TGTGCCAGCACCCCTTTTACAGGGGTAAGCACAGATACGCAGTATTTT; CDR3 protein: CASTPFTGVSTDTQYF
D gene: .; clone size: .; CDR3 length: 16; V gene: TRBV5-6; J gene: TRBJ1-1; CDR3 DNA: TGTGCCAGCAGCTTGCTGGGGAGGACCATGAACACTGAAGCTTTCTTT; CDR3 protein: CASSLLGRTMNTEAFF
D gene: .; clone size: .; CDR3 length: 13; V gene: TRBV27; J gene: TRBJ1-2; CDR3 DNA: TGTGCCACTCGAGAGGACTCATTCTATGGCTACACCTTC; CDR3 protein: CATREDSFYGYTF
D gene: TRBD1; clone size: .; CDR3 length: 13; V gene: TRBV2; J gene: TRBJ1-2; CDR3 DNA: TGTGCCAGATTCGACAGGGTGTACTATGGCTACACCTTC; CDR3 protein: CARFDRVYYGYTF
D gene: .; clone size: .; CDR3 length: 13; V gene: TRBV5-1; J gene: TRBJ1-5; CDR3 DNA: TGCGCCAGCAGACAGGGCCGGGATCAGCCCCAGCATTTT; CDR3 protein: CASRQGRDQPQHF
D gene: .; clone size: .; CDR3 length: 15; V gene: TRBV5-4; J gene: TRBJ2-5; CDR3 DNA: TGTGCCAGCAGCGACATAGGGACACTACAAGAGACCCAGTACTTC; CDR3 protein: CASSDIGTLQETQYF
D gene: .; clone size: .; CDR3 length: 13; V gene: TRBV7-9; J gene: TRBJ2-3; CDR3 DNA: TGTGCCAGCAGGAGGGGGGGTACCGATACGCAGTATTTT; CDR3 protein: CASRRGGTDTQYF
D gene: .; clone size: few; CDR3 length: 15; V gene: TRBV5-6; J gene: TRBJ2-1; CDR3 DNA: TGTGCCAGCAGCTTCAGCGCTAGCTCCTACAATGAGCAGTTCTTC; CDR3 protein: CASSFSASSYNEQFF
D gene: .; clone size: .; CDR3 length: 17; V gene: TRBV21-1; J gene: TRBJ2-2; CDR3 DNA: TGTGCCAGCAGCACCCAGACTAGCGGGGCCTCCACCGGGGAGCTGTTTTTT; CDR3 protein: CASSTQTSGASTGELFF
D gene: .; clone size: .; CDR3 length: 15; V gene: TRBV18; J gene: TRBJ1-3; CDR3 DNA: TGTGCCAGCTCACCACCACTAGGTCACGATAACACCATATATTTT; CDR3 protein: CASSPPLGHDNTIYF
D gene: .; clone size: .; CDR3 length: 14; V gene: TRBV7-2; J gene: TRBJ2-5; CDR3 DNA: TGTGCCAGCAGCTCCTACAGGTGGCGAGAGACCCAGTACTTC; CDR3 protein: CASSSYRWRETQYF
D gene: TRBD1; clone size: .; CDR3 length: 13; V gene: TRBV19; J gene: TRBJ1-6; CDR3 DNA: TGTGCCTCCCGAAGGACAGGGAATTCACCCCTCCACTTT; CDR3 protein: CASRRTGNSPLHF
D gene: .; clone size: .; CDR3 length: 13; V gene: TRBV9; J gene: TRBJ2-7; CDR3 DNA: TGTGCCAGCAGCGTAGAGCAGGGTGGCGAGCAGTACTTC; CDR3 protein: CASSVEQGGEQYF
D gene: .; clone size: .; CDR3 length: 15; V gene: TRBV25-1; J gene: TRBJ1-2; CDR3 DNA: TGTGCCAGCAACGGTTTTGATGGGGGGGCGCTTGGCTACACCTTC; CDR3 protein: CASNGFDGGALGYTF
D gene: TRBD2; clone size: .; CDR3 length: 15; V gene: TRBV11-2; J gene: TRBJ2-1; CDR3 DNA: TGTGCCAGCAGCTCCAGGACTAGTCCTGGGGATGAGCAGTTCTTC; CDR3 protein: CASSSRTSPGDEQFF
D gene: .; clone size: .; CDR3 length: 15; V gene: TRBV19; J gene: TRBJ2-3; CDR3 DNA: TGTGCCAGTAGTATCGCGGGAAAGTTCTCAGATACGCAGTATTTT; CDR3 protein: CASSIAGKFSDTQYF
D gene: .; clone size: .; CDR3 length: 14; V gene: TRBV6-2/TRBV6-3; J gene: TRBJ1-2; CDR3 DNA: TGTGCCAGCAGTTACCTCCCAGGGGTCTATGGCTACACCTTC; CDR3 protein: CASSYLPGVYGYTF
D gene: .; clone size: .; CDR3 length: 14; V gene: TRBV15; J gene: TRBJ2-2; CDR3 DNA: TGTGCCACCAGAGAAGGGGCGAACACCGGGGAGCTGTTTTTT; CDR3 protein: CATREGANTGELFF
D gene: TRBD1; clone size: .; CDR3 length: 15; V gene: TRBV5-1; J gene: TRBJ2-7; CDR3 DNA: TGCGCCAGCAGCCCGAGGACAGGGGGCATCTACGAGCAGTACTTC; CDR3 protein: CASSPRTGGIYEQYF
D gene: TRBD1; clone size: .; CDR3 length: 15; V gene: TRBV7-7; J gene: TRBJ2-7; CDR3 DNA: TGTGCCAGCAGCCCCGGACAGGGGTTCTCCTACGAGCAGTACTTC; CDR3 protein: CASSPGQGFSYEQYF
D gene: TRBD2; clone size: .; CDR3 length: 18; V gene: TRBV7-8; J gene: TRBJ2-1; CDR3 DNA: TGTGCCAGCAGCTTTGTCAGCGGGGGGGCTCTATCCTACAATGAGCAGTTCTTC; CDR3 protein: CASSFVSGGALSYNEQFF
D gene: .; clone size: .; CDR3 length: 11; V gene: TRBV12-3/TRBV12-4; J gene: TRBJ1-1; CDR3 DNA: TGTGCCAGCAGTCAGGGTCCTGAAGCTTTCTTT; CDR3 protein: CASSQGPEAFF